This T cell receptor (beta chain) was sequenced for a study of blood T cell repertoires in COVID-19. The overall study: Specimens from acute and convalescent COVID-19 originated in the United States, Italy and Spain. In each case, the material was cDNA or gDNA derived from T cells, B-cell-depleted T cells, or PBMCs.

V shed 7 bases and J shed 5 bases, with 22 bases lying between them. This CDR3 is 15 amino acids long. Germline loops: CDR1 SQVTM, CDR2 ANQGSEA. Libraries were prepared by immunoSEQ multiplex PCR; TCRdb keeps only in-frame clonotypes and omits some of them. The sample holds about 41,000 clones, 75% to 85% seen once. This clonotype was sampled from a man at least 80 years old with acute or convalescent COVID-19. The sequencing sample was made of peripheral blood. The chain employs TRBV29-1 and TRBJ2-3, with TRBD1 as a possible D gene (5 bases). The CDR3 reads CSAQDNASPQDTQYF. The CDR3 DNA reads as TGCAGCGCTCAGGACAATGCCAGCCCTCAAGATACGCAGTATTTT.